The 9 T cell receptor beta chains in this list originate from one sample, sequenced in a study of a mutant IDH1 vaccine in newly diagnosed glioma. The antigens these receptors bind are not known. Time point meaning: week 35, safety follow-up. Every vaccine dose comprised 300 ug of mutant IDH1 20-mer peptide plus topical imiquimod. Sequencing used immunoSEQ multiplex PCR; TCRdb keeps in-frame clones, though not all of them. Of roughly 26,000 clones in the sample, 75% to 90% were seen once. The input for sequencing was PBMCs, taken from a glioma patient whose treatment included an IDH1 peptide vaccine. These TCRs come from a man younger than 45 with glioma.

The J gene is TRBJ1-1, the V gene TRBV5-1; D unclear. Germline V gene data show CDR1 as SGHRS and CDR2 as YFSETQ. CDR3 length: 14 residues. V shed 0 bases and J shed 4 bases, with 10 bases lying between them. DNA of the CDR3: TGCGCCAGCAGCTTGGTAGCCGAGACCACTGAAGCTTTCTTT. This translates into CASSLVAETTEAFF.

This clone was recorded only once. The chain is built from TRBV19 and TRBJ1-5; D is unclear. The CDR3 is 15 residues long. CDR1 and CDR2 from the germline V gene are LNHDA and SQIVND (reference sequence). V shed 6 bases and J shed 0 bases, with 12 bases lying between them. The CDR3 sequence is CASRGNGYSNQPQHF. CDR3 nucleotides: TGTGCCAGTAGGGGCAATGGATATAGCAATCAGCCCCAGCATTTT.

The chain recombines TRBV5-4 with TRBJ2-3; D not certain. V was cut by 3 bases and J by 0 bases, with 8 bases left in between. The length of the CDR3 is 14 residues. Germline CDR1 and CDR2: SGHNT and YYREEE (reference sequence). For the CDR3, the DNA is TGTGCCAGCAGCTACAGAGACAGCACAGATACGCAGTATTTT. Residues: CASSYRDSTDTQYF.

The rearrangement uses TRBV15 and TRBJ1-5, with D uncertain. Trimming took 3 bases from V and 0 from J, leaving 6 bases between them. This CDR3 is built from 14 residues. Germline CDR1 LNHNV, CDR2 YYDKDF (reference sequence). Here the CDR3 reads CATSSEISNQPQHF. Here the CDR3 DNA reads TGTGCCACCAGCAGCGAGATTAGCAATCAGCCCCAGCATTTT.

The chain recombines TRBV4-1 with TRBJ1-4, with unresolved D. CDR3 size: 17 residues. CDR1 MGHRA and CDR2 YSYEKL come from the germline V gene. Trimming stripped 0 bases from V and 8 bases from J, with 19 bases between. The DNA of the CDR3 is TGCGCCAGCAGCCAAGATTTCGCGGCAGCCTCTAGAGAAAAACTGTTTTTT. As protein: CASSQDFAAASREKLFF.

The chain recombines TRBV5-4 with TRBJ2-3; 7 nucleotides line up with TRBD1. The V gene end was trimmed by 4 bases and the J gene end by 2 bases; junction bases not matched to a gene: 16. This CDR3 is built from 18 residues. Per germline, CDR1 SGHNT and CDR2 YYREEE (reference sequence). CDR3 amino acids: CASSGNNRDRKDTDTQYF. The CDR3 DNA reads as TGTGCCAGCAGCGGAAACAACCGGGACAGAAAAGACACAGATACGCAGTATTTT.

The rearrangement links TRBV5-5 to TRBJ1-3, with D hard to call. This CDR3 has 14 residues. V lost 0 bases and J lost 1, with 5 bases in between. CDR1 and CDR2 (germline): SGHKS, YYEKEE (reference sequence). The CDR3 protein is CASSLEASGNTIYF. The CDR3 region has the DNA TGTGCCAGCAGCTTGGAGGCTTCTGGAAACACCATATATTTT.

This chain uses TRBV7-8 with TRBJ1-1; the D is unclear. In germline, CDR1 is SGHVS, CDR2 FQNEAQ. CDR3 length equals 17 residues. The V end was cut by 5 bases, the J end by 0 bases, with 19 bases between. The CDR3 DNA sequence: TGTGCCAGCAGCCTCGGTAGGCGGCTCCCAATGAACACTGAAGCTTTCTTT. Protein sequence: CASSLGRRLPMNTEAFF.

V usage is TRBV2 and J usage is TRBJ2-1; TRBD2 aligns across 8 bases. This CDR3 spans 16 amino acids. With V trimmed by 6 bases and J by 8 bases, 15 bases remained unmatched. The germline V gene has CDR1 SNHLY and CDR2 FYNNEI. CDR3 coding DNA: TGTGCCAGCAGCGACAATCCAGCGGGAGTGTTGTATGAGCAGTTCTTC. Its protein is CASSDNPAGVLYEQFF.